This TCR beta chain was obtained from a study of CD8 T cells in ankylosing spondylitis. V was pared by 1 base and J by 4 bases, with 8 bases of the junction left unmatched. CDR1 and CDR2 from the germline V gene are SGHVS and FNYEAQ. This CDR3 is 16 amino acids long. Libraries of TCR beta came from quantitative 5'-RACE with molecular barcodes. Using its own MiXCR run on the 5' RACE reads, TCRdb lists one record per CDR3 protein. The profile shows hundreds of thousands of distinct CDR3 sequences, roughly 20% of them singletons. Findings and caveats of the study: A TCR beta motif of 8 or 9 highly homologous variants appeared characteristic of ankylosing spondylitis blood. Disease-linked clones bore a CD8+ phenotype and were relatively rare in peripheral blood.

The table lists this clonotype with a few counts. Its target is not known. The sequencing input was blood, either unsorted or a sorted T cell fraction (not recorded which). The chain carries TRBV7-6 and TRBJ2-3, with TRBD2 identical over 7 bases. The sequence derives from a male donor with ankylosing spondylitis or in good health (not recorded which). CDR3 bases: TGTGCCAGCAGCTTAGGGACTAGGACTTTCCCAGATACGCAGTATTTT. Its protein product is CASSLGTRTFPDTQYF.